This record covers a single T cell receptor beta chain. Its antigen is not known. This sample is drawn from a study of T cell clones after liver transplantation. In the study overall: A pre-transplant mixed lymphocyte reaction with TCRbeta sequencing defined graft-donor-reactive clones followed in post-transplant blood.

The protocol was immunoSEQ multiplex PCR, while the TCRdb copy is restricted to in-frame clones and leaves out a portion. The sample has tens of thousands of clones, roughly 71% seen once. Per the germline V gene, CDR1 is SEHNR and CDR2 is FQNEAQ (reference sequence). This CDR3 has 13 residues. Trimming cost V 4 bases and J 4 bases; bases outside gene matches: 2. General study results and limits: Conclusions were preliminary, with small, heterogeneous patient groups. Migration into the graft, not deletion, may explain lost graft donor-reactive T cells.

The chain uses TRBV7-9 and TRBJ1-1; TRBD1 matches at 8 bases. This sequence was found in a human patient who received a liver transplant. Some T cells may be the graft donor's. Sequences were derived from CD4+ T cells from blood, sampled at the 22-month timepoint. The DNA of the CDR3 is TGTGCCAGCAGCTATGGACAGGGCACTGAAGCTTTCTTT. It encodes CASSYGQGTEAFF. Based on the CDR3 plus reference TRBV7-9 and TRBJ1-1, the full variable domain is DTGVSQNPRHKITKRGQNVTFRCDPISEHNRLYWYRQTLGQGPEFLTYFQNEAQLEKSRLLSDRFSAERPKGSFSTLEIQRTEQGDSAMYLCASSYGQGTEAFFGQGTRLTVV.